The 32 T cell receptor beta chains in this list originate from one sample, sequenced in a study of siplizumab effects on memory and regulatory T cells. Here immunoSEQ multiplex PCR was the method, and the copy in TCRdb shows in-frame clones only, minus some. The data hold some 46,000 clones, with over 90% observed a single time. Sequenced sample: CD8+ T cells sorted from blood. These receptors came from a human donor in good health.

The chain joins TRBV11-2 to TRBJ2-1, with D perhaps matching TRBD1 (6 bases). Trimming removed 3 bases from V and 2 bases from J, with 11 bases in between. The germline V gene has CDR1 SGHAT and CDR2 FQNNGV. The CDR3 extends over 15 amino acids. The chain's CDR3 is CASSLVQGPYNEQFF. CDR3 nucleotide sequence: TGTGCCAGCAGCTTGGTACAGGGACCCTACAATGAGCAGTTCTTC.

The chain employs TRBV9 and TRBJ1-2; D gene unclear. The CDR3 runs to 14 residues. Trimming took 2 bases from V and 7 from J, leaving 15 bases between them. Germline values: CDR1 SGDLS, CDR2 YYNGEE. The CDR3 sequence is CASSVSGIGVGYTF. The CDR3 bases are TGTGCCAGCAGCGTGTCGGGCATCGGGGTTGGCTACACCTTC.

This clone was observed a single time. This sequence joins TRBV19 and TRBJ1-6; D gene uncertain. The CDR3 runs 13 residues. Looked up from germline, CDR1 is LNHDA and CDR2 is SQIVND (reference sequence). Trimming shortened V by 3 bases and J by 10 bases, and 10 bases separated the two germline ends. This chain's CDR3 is CASSMRERSPLHF. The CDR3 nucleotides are TGTGCCAGTAGTATGAGAGAAAGATCACCCCTCCACTTT.

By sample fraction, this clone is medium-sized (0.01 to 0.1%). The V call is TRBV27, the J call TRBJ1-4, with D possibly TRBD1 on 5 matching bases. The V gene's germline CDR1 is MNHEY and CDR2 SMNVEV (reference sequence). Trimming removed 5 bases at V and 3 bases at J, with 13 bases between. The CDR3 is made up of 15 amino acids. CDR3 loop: CASSHRTGPNEKLFF. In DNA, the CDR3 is TGTGCCAGCAGTCACAGAACGGGGCCTAATGAAAAACTGTTTTTT.

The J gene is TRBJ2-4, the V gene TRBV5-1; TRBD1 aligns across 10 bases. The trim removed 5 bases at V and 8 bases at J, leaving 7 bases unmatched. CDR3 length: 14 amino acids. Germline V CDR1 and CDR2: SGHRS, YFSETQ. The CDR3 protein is CASSLTGGFDIQYF. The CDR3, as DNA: TGCGCCAGCAGTCTGACAGGGGGCTTCGACATTCAGTACTTC.

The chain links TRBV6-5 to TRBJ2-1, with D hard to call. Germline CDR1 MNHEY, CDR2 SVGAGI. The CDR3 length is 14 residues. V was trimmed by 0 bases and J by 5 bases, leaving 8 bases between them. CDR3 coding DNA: TGTGCCAGCAGTTACTCTTTTGGAAACAATGAGCAGTTCTTC. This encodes CASSYSFGNNEQFF.

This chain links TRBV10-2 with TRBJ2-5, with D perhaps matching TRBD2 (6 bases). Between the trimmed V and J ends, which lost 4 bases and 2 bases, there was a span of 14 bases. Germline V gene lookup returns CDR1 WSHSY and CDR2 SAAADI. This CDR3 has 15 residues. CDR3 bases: TGCGCCAGCAGTGTTAGTGCGGGACCACAAGAGACCCAGTACTTC. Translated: CASSVSAGPQETQYF.

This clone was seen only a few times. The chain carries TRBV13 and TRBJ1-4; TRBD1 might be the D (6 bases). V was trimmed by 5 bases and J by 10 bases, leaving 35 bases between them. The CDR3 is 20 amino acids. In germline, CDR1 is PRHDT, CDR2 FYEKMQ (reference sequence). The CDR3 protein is CASSPALGVNNGGQVGKLFF. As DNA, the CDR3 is TGTGCCAGCAGCCCGGCCCTTGGAGTGAATAATGGGGGGCAGGTGGGAAAACTGTTTTTT.

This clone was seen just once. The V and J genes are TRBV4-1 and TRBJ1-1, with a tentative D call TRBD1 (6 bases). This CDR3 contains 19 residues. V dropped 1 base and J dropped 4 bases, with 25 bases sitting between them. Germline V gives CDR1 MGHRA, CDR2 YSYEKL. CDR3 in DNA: TGCGCCAGCAGCCAAGTGGACGGGTCTGGAACAGGGCAGGGCACTGAAGCTTTCTTT. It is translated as CASSQVDGSGTGQGTEAFF.

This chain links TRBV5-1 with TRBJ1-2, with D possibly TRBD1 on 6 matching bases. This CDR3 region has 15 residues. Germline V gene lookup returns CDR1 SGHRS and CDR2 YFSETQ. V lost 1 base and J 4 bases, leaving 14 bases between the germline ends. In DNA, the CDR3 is TGCGCCAGCAGCTTGTCGTTGGGACACAGCTATGGCTACACCTTC. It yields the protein CASSLSLGHSYGYTF.

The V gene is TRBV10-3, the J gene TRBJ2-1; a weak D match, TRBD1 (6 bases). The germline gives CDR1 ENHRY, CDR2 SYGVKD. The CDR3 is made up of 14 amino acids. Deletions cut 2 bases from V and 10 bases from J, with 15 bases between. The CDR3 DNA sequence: TGTGCCATCAGTGAGAGGACAGACGGCCAGGAGCAGTTCTTC. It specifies CAISERTDGQEQFF.

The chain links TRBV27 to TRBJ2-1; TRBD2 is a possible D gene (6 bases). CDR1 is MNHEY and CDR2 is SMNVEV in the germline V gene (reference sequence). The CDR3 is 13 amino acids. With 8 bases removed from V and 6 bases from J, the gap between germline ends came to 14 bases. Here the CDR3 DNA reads TGTGCCAGCTCTCCGACTAGAGGCAATGAGCAGTTCTTC. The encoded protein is CASSPTRGNEQFF.

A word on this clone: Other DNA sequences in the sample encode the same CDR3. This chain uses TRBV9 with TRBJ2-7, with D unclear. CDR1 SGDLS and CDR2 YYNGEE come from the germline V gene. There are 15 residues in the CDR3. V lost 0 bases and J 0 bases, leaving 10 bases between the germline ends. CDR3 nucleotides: TGTGCCAGCAGCGTAGAGTCCGGAAGCTCCTACGAGCAGTACTTC. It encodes CASSVESGSSYEQYF.

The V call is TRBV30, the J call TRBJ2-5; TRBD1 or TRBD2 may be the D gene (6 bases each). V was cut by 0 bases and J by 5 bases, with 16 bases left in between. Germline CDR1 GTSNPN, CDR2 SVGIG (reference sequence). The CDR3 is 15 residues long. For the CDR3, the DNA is TGTGCCTGGAGTGTACGGGGGAAGGGGGTGGAGACCCAGTACTTC. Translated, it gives CAWSVRGKGVETQYF.

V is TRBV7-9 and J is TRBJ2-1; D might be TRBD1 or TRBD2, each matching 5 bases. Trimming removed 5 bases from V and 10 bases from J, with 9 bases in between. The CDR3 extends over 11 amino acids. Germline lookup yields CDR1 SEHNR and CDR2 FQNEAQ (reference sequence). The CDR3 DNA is TGTGCCAGCAGCCCCGGGACGGAGCAGTTCTTC. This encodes CASSPGTEQFF.

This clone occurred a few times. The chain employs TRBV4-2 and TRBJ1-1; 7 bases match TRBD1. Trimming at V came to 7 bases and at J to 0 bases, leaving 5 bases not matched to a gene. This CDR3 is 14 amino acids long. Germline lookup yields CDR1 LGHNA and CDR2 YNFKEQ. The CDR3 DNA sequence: TGTGCCAGCAAAGAGGGACAGTTGAACACTGAAGCTTTCTTT. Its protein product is CASKEGQLNTEAFF.

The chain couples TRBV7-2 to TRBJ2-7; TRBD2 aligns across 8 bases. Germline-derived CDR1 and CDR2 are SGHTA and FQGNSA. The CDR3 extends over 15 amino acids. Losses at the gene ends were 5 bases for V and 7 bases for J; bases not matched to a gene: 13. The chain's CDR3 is CASSTTNTGTREQYF. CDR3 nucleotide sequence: TGTGCCAGCAGCACAACAAATACAGGGACTAGAGAGCAGTACTTC. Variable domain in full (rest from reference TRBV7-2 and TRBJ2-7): GAGVSQSPSNKVTEKGKDVELRCDPISGHTALYWYRQSLGQGLEFLIYFQGNSAPDKSGLPSDRFSAERTGGSVSTLTIQRTQQEDSAVYLCASSTTNTGTREQYFGPGTRLTVT.

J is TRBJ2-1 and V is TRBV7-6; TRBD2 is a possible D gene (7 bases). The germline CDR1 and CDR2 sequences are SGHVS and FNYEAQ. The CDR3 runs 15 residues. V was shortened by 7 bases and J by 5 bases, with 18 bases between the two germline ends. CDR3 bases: TGTGCCAGCACCAGAATGGGGGGGCAGGACAATGAGCAGTTCTTC. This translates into CASTRMGGQDNEQFF.

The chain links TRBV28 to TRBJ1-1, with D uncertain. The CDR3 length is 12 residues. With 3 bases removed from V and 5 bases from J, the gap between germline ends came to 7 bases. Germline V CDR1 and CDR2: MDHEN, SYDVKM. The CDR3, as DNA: TGTGCCAGCAGTTTGGGGAGGACTGAAGCTTTCTTT. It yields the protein CASSLGRTEAFF.

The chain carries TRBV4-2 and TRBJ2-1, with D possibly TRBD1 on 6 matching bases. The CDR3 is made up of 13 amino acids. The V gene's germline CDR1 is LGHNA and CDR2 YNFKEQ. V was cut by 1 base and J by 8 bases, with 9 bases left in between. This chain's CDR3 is CASSQAGEHEQFF. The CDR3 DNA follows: TGTGCCAGCAGCCAAGCAGGGGAACATGAGCAGTTCTTC.

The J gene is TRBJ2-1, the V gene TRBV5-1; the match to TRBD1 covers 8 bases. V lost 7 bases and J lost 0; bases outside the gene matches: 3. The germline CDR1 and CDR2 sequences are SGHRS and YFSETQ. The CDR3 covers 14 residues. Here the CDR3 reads CASGDRSSYNEQFF. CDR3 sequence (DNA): TGCGCCAGCGGGGACAGGAGCTCCTACAATGAGCAGTTCTTC.

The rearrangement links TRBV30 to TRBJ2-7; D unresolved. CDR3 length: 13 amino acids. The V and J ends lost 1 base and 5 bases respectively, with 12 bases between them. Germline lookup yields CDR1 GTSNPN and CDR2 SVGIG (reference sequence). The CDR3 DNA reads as TGTGCCTGGAGTGCCCGACCCTGGGACGAGCAGTACTTC. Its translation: CAWSARPWDEQYF.

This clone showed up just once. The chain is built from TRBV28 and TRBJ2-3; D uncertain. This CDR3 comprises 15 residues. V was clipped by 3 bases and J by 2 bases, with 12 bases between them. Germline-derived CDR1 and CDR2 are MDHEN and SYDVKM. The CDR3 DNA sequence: TGTGCCAGCAGTTTGTCCACCGGTGACACAGATACGCAGTATTTT. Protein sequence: CASSLSTGDTDTQYF.

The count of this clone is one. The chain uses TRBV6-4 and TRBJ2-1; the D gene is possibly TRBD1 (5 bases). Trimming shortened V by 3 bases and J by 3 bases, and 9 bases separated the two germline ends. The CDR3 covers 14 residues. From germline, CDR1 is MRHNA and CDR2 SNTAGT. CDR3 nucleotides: TGTGCCAGCAGTGAATATCAGGGCTACAATGAGCAGTTCTTC. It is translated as CASSEYQGYNEQFF.

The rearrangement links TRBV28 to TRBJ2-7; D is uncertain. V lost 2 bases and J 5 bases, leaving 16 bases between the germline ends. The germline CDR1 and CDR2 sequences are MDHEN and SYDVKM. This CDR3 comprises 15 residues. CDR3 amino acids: CASSLRPHSLNEQYF. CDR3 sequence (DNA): TGTGCCAGCAGTTTAAGGCCACACTCCCTCAACGAGCAGTACTTC. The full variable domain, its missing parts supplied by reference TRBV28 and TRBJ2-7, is DVKVTQSSRYLVKRTGEKVFLECVQDMDHENMFWYRQDPGLGLRLIYFSYDVKMKEKGDIPEGYSVSREKKERFSLILESASTNQTSMYLCASSLRPHSLNEQYFGPGTRLTVT.

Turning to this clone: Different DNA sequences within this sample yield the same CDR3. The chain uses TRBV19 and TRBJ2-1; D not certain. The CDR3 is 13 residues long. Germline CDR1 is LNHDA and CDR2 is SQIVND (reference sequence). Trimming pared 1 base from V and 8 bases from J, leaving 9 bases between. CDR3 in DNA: TGTGCCAGTAGTATAGTTAGTGGCGATGAGCAGTTCTTC. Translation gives CASSIVSGDEQFF.

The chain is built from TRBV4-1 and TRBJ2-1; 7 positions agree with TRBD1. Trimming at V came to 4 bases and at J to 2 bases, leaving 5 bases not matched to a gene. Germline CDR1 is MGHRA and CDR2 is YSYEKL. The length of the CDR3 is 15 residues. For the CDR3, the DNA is TGCGCCAGCAGCCCTACACAGGGGACCTACAATGAGCAGTTCTTC. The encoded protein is CASSPTQGTYNEQFF.

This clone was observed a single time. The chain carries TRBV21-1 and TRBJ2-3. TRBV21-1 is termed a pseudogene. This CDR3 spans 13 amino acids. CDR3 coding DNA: TGTGCCAGCAGCAAAGTCATAACAGATACGCAGTATTTT. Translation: CASSKVITDTQYF.

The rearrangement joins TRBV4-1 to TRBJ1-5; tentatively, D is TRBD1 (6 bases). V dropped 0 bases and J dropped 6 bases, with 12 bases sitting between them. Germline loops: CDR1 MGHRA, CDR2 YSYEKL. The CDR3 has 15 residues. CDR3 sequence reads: CASSQDQGSIQPQHF. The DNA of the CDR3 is TGCGCCAGCAGCCAAGATCAGGGGTCGATTCAGCCCCAGCATTTT.

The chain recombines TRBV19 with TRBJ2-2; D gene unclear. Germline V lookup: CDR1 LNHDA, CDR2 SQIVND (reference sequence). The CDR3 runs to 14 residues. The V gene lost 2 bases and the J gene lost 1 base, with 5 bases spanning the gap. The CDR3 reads CASSIIENTGELFF. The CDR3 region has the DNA TGTGCCAGTAGTATAATAGAGAACACCGGGGAGCTGTTTTTT. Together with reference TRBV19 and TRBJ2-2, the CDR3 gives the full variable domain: DGGITQSPKYLFRKEGQNVTLSCEQNLNHDAMYWYRQDPGQGLRLIYYSQIVNDFQKGDIAEGYSVSREKKESFPLTVTSAQKNPTAFYLCASSIIENTGELFFGEGSRLTVL.

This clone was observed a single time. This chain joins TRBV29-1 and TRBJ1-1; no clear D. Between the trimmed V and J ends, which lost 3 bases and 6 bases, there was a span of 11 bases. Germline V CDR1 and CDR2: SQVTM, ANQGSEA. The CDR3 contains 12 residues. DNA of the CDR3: TGCAGCGTTGAGATGTTACGCCCTGAAGCTTTCTTT. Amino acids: CSVEMLRPEAFF.

In DNA, the CDR3 is TGTGCCAGCAGCTTAATGGGGGGGGAGACCCAGTACTTC. Translating it yields CASSLMGGETQYF. V gene TRBV7-6 combines with J gene TRBJ2-5; 7 bases line up with TRBD2. The J segment lost 5 bases and the V segment lost 2 bases, leaving 2 bases of the junction unmatched. The CDR3 is made up of 13 amino acids. Germline V gene data show CDR1 as SGHVS and CDR2 as FNYEAQ.